A single sample is the source of the 4 T cell receptor beta chains below, sequenced in a study of T cells in Graves' hyperthyroidism and ophthalmopathy. TCR beta CDR3 regions were amplified from RNA. HTBI primers drove first-round RT-PCR of the TCR CDR3. TCRdb ran MiXCR on the multiplex PCR reads and lists one entry per CDR3 protein. The sample shows around 620,000 distinct CDR3 sequences, approximately 14% of them seen only once. The specimen was blood. These receptor sequences come from a woman younger than 35 with Graves' ophthalmopathy.

This clonotype has a handful of counts. J is TRBJ2-4 and V is TRBV25-1; D is perhaps TRBD1 or TRBD2 (5 bases each). The V gene lost 5 bases and the J gene lost 4 bases, with 12 bases spanning the gap. Germline V gives CDR1 MGHDK, CDR2 SYGVNS. The CDR3 is 14 amino acids. CDR3 DNA sequence: TGTGCCAGCAGTCCCTGGGACGCGAAAAACATTCAGTACTTC. Translated, it gives CASSPWDAKNIQYF.

This clonotype appeared many times. The rearrangement links TRBV2 to TRBJ1-6; a weak D match, TRBD1 (6 bases). CDR3 length: 15 amino acids. Per germline, CDR1 SNHLY and CDR2 FYNNEI. Deletions cut 8 bases from V and 0 bases from J, with 11 bases between. The CDR3 region is CASGGGGSYNSPLHF. CDR3 DNA: TGTGCCAGCGGAGGGGGGGGCTCCTATAATTCACCCCTCCACTTT.

CDR3 bases: TGTGCCTGGAGTGTACACGCGGGAGTTACCGGGGAGCTGTTTTTT. Encoded protein: CAWSVHAGVTGELFF. This chain links TRBV30 with TRBJ2-2; 7 bases fit TRBD2. This CDR3 contains 15 residues. V was pared by 0 bases and J by 5 bases, with 6 bases of the junction left unmatched. Germline CDR1 GTSNPN, CDR2 SVGIG (reference sequence).

This clonotype was seen repeatedly, ten times or more. The chain has TRBV7-9 and TRBJ1-1; D is unclear. CDR1 and CDR2 from the germline V gene are SEHNR and FQNEAQ (reference sequence). Trimming stripped 1 base from V and 8 bases from J, with 8 bases between. This CDR3 has 12 amino acids. This CDR3 is CASSLEAEEAFF. CDR3 nucleotide sequence: TGTGCCAGCAGCTTAGAGGCAGAAGAAGCTTTCTTT.